Each of the 15 T cell receptor beta chains below was sequenced from the same sample in a study of blood T cell repertoires in COVID-19. Only in-frame clones appear in the TCRdb table, and some are missing; sequencing was by immunoSEQ multiplex PCR. The sample carries fewer than 110,000 clones, about 87% recorded once. The sequencing input was peripheral blood. These TCRs come from a woman in her 30s with acute or convalescent COVID-19.

J is TRBJ2-1 and V is TRBV20-1, with 9 bases aligning to TRBD2. Germline values: CDR1 DFQATT, CDR2 SNEGSKA (reference sequence). The length of the CDR3 is 15 residues. The ends lost 3 bases at V and 6 bases at J; junction bases unmatched: 9. The CDR3 region has the DNA TGCAGTGCTAGTTCCCGCGGGGGGGTTCGCAATGAGCAGTTCTTC. Its translation is CSASSRGGVRNEQFF.

The J gene is TRBJ2-7, the V gene TRBV9; TRBD1 might be the D (6 bases). V was pared by 3 bases and J by 0 bases, with 10 bases between. CDR1 is SGDLS, CDR2 YYNGEE, per germline. CDR3 length: 14 residues. CDR3 in amino acids: CASSGGGSSYEQYF. The CDR3 bases are TGTGCCAGCAGCGGAGGGGGAAGCTCCTACGAGCAGTACTTC.

The V gene is TRBV5-1, the J gene TRBJ2-1; tentative D call: TRBD2 (6 bases). Germline V CDR1 and CDR2: SGHRS, YFSETQ. This CDR3 spans 14 amino acids. V was trimmed by 0 bases and J by 6 bases, leaving 10 bases between them. The CDR3 region is CASSLGNGGNEQFF. CDR3 bases: TGCGCCAGCAGCTTGGGGAACGGGGGCAATGAGCAGTTCTTC.

V usage is TRBV28 and J usage is TRBJ1-5, with D tentatively TRBD1 (6 bases). Between the trimmed V and J ends, which lost 6 bases and 2 bases, there was a span of 14 bases. The germline CDR1 and CDR2 sequences are MDHEN and SYDVKM. The CDR3 loop spans 15 amino acids. The CDR3 spells CASRGRGSGNQPQHF. The CDR3 nucleotides are TGTGCCAGCAGAGGCAGGGGTAGCGGCAATCAGCCCCAGCATTTT.

This clone was detected a few times. This chain uses TRBV21-1 with TRBJ2-7; TRBD1 is taken as the D call from the table, unchecked against the DNA. TRBV21-1 is deemed a pseudogene. This CDR3 contains 17 residues. CDR3 loop: CASSNREKKDRSYEQYF. The CDR3 DNA reads TGTGCCAGCAGCAATAGGGAGAAAAAGGACAGGTCCTACGAGCAGTACTTC.

V and J are TRBV24-1 and TRBJ1-2; 10 nucleotides line up with TRBD1. Germline loops: CDR1 KGHDR, CDR2 SFDVKD. The CDR3 contains 15 residues. The V and J ends lost 4 bases and 5 bases, in that order; junction bases with no gene match: 6. The chain's CDR3 is CATSDPRQGAYGYTF. Written as DNA, the CDR3 is TGTGCCACCAGTGACCCTCGACAGGGGGCATATGGCTACACCTTC.

This chain links TRBV18 with TRBJ1-3; unclear D gene. Between the trimmed V and J ends, which lost 3 bases and 4 bases, there was a span of 7 bases. This CDR3 has 13 residues. Germline loops: CDR1 KGHSH, CDR2 LQKENI. The CDR3 region is CASSPAQGNTIYF. The CDR3 DNA is TGTGCCAGCTCACCGGCACAGGGAAACACCATATATTTT.

A word on this clone: One junction end disagrees with the germline gene, perhaps due to a read error. The genes are TRBV29-1 and TRBJ1-2; weak D call: TRBD1 (5 bases). This CDR3 is built from 14 residues. Looked up from germline, CDR1 is SQVTM and CDR2 is ANQGSEA. The CDR3 reads CSVEASGGGNGYTF. The CDR3, as DNA: TGCAGCGTCGAAGCCTCCGGGGGAGGGAATGGCTACACCTTC. The variable domain in full, with the rest retrieved from reference TRBV29-1 and TRBJ1-2, is SAVISQKPSRDICQRGTSLTIQCQVDSQVTMMFWYRQQPGQSLTLIATANQGSEATYESGFVIDKFPISRPNLTFSTLTVSNMSPEDSSIYLCSVEASGGGNGYTFGSGTRLTVV.

This chain joins TRBV6-1 and TRBJ1-1; D is undetermined. There are 15 residues in the CDR3. V was pared by 2 bases and J by 4 bases, with 14 bases between. The germline gives CDR1 MNHNS, CDR2 SASEGT. CDR3 sequence (DNA): TGTGCCAGCAGTGAATACTACACCCAAGGCACTGAAGCTTTCTTT. Its translation: CASSEYYTQGTEAFF.

V usage is TRBV28 and J usage is TRBJ1-5, with 8 nucleotides matching TRBD1. The V segment lost 5 bases and the J segment 4 bases; nucleotides outside the gene matches: 4. Looked up from germline, CDR1 is MDHEN and CDR2 is SYDVKM. The length of the CDR3 is 14 residues. DNA of the CDR3: TGTGCCAGCAGTCTACAGGGGGTAAATCAGCCCCAGCATTTT. It is translated as CASSLQGVNQPQHF.

The chain joins TRBV27 to TRBJ1-6; 8 bases match TRBD1. The CDR3 loop spans 12 amino acids. The V and J ends lost 7 bases and 10 bases, in that order; junction bases with no gene match: 3. In germline, CDR1 is MNHEY, CDR2 SMNVEV (reference sequence). The CDR3 here is CASKDRDSPLHF. The CDR3 DNA reads TGTGCCAGCAAGGACAGGGACTCACCCCTCCACTTT.

The chain recombines TRBV11-3 with TRBJ2-7; 9 bases agree with TRBD1. Germline trimming cut 5 bases from V and 1 base from J; bases unmatched to any gene: 3. The CDR3 totals 14 residues. Germline V gives CDR1 SGHNT, CDR2 YENEEA. Here the CDR3 DNA reads TGTGCCAGCAGCGCGGGGACAGGGTCCTACGAGCAGTACTTC. Protein: CASSAGTGSYEQYF. Filled out from reference TRBV11-3 and TRBJ2-7, the complete variable domain reads EAGVVQSPRYKIIEKKQPVAFWCNPISGHNTLYWYLQNLGQGPELLIRYENEEAVDDSQLPKDRFSAERLKGVDSTLKIQPAELGDSAVYLCASSAGTGSYEQYFGPGTRLTVT.

The chain has TRBV15 and TRBJ1-5; no reliable D call. Deletions cut 0 bases from V and 7 bases from J, with 7 bases between. Germline V gives CDR1 LNHNV, CDR2 YYDKDF (reference sequence). CDR3 length: 13 amino acids. This chain's CDR3 is CATSRDVEQPQHF. DNA of the CDR3: TGTGCCACCAGCAGAGATGTAGAGCAGCCCCAGCATTTT.

The chain uses TRBV25-1 and TRBJ1-6; D is unclear. From germline, CDR1 is MGHDK and CDR2 SYGVNS. V lost 0 bases, J lost 4 bases, and 7 bases lay in between. This CDR3 region has 15 residues. This CDR3 reads CASSEYGVYNSPLHF. DNA for the CDR3: TGTGCCAGCAGTGAATACGGGGTTTATAATTCACCCCTCCACTTT.

The V and J genes are TRBV28 and TRBJ2-7; 10 bases agree with TRBD2. The CDR3 sequence is 19 residues long. Germline V gives CDR1 MDHEN, CDR2 SYDVKM. J gave up 2 bases and V 7 bases, and 20 bases lay outside the gene matches. CDR3 bases: TGTGCCAGCATACGGCGGCGAACTAGCGGGGAGCCCAACCCCTACGAGCAGTACTTC. Protein sequence: CASIRRRTSGEPNPYEQYF.